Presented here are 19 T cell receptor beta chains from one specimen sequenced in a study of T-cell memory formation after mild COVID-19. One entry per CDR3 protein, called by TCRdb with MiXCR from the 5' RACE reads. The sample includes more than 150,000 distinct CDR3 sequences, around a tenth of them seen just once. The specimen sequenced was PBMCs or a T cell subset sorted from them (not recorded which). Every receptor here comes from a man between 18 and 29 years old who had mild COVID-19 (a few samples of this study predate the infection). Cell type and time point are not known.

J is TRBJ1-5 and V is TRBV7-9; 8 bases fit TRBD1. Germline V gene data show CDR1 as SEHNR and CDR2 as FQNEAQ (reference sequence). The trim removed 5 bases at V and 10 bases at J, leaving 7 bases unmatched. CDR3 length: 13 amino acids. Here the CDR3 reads CASSPPGQGPQHF. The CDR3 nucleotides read TGTGCCAGCAGCCCCCCCGGACAGGGTCCCCAGCATTTT.

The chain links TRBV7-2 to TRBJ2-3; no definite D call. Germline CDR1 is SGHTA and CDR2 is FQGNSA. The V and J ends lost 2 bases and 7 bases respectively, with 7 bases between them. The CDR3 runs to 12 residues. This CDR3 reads CASSLIMHTQYF. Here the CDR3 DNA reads TGTGCCAGCAGCTTAATCATGCATACGCAGTATTTT.

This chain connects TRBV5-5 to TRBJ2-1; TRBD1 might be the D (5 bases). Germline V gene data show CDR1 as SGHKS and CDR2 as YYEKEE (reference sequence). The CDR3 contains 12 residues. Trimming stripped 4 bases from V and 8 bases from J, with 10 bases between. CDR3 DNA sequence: TGTGCCAGCAGCAGAGAACAGGATGAGCAGTTCTTC. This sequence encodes CASSREQDEQFF.

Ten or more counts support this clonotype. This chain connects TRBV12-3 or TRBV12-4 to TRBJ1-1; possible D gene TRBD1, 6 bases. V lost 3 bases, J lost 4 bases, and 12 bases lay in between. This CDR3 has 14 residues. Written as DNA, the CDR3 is TGTGCCAGCAGTTTGTTACAGGGAACCACTGAAGCTTTCTTT. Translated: CASSLLQGTTEAFF.

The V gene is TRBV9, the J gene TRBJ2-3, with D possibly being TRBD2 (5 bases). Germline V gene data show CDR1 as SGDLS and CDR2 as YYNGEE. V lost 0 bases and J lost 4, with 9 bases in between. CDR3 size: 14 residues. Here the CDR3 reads CASSVDPSPDTQYF. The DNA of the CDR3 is TGTGCCAGCAGCGTAGATCCTAGCCCAGATACGCAGTATTTT.

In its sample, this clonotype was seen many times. This chain's CDR3 is CASSYSGRRETQYF. CDR3 in DNA: TGTGCCAGCAGCTACTCCGGGAGGCGGGAGACCCAGTACTTC. The chain joins TRBV12-3 or TRBV12-4 to TRBJ2-5; 7 bases map to TRBD2. V shed 6 bases and J 5 bases; nucleotides not matched to a gene: 9. This CDR3 is 14 amino acids long.

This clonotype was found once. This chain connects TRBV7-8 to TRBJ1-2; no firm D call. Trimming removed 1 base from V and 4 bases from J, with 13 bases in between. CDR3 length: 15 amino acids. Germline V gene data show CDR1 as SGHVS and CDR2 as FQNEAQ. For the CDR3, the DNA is TGTGCCAGCAGCTTAGGCGACATTTATACCTATGGCTACACCTTC. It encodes CASSLGDIYTYGYTF.

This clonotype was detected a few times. CDR3 sequence reads: CASSLERDGELFF. The DNA of the CDR3 is TGTGCCAGCAGCTTGGAAAGGGACGGGGAGCTGTTTTTT. The rearrangement uses TRBV5-6 and TRBJ2-2; D is ambiguous. This CDR3 comprises 13 residues. Trimming removed 0 bases from V and 7 bases from J, with 7 bases in between. The V gene's germline CDR1 is SGHDT and CDR2 YYEEEE.

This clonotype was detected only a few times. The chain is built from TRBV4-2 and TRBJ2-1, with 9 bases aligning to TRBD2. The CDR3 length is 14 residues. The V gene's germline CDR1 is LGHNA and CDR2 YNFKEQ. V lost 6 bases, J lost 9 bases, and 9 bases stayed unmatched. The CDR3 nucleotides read TGTGCCAGCAGTGGGCGGGGGGGCCTCGGTGAGCAGTTCTTC. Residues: CASSGRGGLGEQFF.

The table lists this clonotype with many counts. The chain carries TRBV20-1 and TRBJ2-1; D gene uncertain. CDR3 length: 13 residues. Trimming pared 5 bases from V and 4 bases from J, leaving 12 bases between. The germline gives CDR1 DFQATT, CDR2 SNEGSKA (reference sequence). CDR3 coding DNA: TGCAGTGCTCCCCTACCTGGTTACAATGAGCAGTTCTTC. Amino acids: CSAPLPGYNEQFF.

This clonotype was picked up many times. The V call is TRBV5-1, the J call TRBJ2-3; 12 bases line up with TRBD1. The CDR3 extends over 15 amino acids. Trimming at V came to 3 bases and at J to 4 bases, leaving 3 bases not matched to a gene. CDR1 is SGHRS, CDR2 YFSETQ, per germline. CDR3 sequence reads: CASSSGTGGSDTQYF. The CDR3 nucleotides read TGCGCCAGCAGCTCCGGGACAGGGGGCTCAGATACGCAGTATTTT.

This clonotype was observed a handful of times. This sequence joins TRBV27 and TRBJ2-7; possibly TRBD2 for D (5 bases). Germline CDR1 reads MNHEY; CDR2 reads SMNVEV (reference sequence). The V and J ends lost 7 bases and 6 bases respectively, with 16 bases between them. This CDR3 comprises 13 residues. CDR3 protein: CASIGLASLEQYV. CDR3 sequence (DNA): TGTGCCAGCATCGGGCTAGCTTCCCTCGAGCAGTACGTC.

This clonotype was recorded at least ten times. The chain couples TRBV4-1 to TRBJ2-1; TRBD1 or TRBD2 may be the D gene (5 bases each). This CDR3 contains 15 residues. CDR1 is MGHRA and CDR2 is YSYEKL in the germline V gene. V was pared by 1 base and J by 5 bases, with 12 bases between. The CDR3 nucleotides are TGCGCCAGCAGCCAAGTGGGGACCAAGAACAATGAGCAGTTCTTC. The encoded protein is CASSQVGTKNNEQFF.

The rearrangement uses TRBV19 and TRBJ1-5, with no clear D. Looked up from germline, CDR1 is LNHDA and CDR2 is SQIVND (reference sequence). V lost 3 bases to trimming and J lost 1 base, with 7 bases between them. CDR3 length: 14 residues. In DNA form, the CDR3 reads TGTGCCAGTAGTATGGGTAACAGCAATCAGCCCCAGCATTTT. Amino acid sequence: CASSMGNSNQPQHF.

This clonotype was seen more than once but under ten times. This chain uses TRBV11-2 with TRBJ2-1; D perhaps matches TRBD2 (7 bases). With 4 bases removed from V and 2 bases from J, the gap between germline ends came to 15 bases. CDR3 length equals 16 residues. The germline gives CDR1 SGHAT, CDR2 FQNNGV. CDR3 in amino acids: CASSSVRGGAYNEQFF. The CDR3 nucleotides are TGTGCCAGCAGCTCCGTGAGGGGGGGGGCCTACAATGAGCAGTTCTTC.

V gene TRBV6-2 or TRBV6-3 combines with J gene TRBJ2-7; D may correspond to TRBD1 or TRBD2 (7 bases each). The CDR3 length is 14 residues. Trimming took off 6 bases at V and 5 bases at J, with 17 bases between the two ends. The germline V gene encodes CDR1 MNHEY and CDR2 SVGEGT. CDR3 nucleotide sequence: TGTGCCAGCAGGACAGGGAGGGTAATTGACGAGCAGTACGTC. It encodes CASRTGRVIDEQYV.

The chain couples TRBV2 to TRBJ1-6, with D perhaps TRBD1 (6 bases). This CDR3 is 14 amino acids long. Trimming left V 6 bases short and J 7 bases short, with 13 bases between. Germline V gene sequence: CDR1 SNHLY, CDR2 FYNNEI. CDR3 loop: CASSGGQYNSPLHF. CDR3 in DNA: TGTGCCAGCAGCGGCGGACAGTACAATTCACCCCTCCACTTT.

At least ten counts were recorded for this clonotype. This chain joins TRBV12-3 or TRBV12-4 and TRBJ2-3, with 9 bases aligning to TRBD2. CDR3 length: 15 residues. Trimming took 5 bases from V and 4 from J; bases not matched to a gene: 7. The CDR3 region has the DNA TGTGCCAGCAGTCAAGGCGGGAGGGCGCCAGATACGCAGTATTTT. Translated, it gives CASSQGGRAPDTQYF.

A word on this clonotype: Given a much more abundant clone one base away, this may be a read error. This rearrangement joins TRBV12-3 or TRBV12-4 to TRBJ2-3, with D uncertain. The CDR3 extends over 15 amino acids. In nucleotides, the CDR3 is TGTGCCAGCACCCTTTTTGGACCCACCACAGATAAGCAGTATTTT. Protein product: CASTLFGPTTDKQYF.